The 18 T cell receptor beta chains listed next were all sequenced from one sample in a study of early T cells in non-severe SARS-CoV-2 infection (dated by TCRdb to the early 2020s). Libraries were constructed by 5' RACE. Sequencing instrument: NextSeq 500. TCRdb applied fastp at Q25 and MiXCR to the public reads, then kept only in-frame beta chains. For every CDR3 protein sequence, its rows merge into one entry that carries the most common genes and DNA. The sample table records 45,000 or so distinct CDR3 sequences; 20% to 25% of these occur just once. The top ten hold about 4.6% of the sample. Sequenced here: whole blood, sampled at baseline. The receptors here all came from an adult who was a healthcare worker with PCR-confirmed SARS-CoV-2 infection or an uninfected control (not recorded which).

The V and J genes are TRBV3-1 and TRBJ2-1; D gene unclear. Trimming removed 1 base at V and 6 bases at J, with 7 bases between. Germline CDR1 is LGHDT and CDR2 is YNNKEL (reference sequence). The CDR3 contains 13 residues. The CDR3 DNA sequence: TGTGCCAGCAGCCAAGCGGTTGCCAATGAGCAGTTCTTC. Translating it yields CASSQAVANEQFF.

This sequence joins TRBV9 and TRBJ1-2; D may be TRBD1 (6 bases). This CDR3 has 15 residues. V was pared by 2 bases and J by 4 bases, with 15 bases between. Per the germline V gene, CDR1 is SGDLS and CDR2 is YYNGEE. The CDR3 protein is CASSVGEGEAYGYTF. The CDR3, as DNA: TGTGCCAGCAGCGTCGGGGAGGGGGAGGCCTATGGCTACACCTTC.

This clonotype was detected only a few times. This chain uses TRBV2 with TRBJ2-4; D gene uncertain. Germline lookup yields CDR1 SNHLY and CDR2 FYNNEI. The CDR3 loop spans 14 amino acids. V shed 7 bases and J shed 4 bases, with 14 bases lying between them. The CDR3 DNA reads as TGTGCCAGCACCCTGTCGCTGTTTAAAAACATTCAGTACTTC. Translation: CASTLSLFKNIQYF.

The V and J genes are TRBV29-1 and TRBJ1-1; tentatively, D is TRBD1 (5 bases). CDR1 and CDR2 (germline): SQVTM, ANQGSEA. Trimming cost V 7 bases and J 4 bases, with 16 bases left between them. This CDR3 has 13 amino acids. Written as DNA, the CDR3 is TGCAGCGCCGGGGCCGGGGCGAGCACTGAAGCTTTCTTT. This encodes CSAGAGASTEAFF.

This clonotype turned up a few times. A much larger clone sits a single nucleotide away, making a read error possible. CDR3 nucleotides: TGTGCCAGCAACTGGGGACAAGGGGGCGTTTACGAGCAGTACTTC. Amino acid sequence: CASNWGQGGVYEQYF. The J gene is TRBJ2-7, the V gene TRBV5-4; 7 nucleotides line up with TRBD1. Germline-derived CDR1 and CDR2 are SGHNT and YYREEE (reference sequence). The CDR3 sequence is 15 residues long. The V and J ends lost 6 bases and 4 bases, in that order; junction bases with no gene match: 13.

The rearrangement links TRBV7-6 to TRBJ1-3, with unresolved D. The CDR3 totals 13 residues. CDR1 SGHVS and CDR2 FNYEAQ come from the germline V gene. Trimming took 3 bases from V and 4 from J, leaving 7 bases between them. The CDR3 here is CASSLGSGNTIYF. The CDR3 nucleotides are TGTGCCAGCAGCTTGGGCAGCGGAAACACCATATATTTT.

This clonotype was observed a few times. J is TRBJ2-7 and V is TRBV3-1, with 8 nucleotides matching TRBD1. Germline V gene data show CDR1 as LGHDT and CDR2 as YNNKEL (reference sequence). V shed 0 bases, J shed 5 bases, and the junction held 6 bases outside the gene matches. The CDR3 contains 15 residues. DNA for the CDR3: TGTGCCAGCAGCCAAGACAGGGGGCGGTTTGACGAGCAGTACTTC. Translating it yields CASSQDRGRFDEQYF.

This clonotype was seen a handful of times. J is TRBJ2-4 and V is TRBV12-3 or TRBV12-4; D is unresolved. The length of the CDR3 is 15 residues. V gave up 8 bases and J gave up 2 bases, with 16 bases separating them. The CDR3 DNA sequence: TGTGCCAGCTCTTGGTTAGTAGGAACCAAAAACATTCAGTACTTC. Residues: CASSWLVGTKNIQYF.

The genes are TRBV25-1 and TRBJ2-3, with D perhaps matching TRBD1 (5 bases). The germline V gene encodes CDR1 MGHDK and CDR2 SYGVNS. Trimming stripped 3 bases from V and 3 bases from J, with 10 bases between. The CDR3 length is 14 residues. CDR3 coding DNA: TGTGCCAGCAGTGACAGGGTTTGGACAGATACGCAGTATTTT. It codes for CASSDRVWTDTQYF.

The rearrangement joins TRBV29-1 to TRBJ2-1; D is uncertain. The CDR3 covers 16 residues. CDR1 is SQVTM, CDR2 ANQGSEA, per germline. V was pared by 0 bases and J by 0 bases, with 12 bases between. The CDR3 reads CSVEDRGFSSYNEQFF. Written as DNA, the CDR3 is TGCAGCGTTGAAGATCGAGGATTTAGCTCCTACAATGAGCAGTTCTTC.

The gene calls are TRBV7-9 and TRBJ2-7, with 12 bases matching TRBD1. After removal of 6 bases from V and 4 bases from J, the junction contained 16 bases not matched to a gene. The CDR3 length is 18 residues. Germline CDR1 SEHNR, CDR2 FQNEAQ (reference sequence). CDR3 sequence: CASRQQRVGTGGRYEQYF. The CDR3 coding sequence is TGTGCCAGCAGGCAACAACGCGTTGGGACAGGGGGCAGGTACGAGCAGTACTTC.

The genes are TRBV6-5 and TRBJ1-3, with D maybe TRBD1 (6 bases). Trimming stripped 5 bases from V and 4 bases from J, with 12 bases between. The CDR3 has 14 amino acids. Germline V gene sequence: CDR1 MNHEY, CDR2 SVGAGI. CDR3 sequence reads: CASSPTGPGNTIYF. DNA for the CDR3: TGTGCCAGCAGTCCGACAGGTCCAGGAAACACCATATATTTT.

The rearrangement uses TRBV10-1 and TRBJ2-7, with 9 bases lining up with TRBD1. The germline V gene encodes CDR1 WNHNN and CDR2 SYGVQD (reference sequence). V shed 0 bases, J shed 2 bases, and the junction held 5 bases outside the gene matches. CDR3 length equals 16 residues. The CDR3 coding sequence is TGCGCCAGCAGTGAGTCGGGGGGACAGGGCACCTACGAGCAGTACTTC. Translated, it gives CASSESGGQGTYEQYF.

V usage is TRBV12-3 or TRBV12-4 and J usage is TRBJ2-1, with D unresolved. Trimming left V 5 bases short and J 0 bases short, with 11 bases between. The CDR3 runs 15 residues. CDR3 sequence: CASSATESSYNEQFF. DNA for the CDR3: TGTGCCAGCAGTGCTACTGAAAGCTCCTACAATGAGCAGTTCTTC.

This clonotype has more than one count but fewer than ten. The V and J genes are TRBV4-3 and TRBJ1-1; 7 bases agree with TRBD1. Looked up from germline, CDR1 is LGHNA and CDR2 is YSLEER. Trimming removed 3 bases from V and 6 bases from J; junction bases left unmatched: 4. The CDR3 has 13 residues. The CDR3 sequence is CASSHLQGPEAFF. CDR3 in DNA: TGCGCCAGCAGCCACTTACAGGGGCCTGAAGCTTTCTTT.

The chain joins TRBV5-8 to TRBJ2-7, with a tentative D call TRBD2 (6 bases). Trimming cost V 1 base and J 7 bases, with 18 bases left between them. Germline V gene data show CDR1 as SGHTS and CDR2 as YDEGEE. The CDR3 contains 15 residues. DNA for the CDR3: TGTGCCAGCAGCTTGTCGGGGGTAGTTTTGGGTGAGCAGTACTTC. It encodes CASSLSGVVLGEQYF.

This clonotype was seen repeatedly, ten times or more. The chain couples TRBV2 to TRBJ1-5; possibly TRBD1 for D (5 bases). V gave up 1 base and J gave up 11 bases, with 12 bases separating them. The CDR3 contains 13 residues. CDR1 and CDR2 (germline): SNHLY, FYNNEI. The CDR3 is CASSEDTARAQHF. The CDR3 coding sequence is TGTGCCAGCAGTGAAGACACAGCCAGGGCCCAGCATTTT.

As DNA, the CDR3 is TGTGCCAGCAGCCCACCCCCGGGGGGGACGGGTAGCTCCTACGAGCAGTACTTC. Protein sequence: CASSPPPGGTGSSYEQYF. This chain uses TRBV7-2 with TRBJ2-7, with 8 bases identical to TRBD2. Losses at the gene ends were 5 bases for V and 0 bases for J; bases not matched to a gene: 15. The CDR3 spans 18 residues. CDR1 is SGHTA and CDR2 is FQGNSA in the germline V gene.